The 7 T cell receptor beta chains below come from one sample, sequenced in a study of control samples from healthy donors and cancer patients. Libraries were prepared by immunoSEQ multiplex PCR; TCRdb keeps only in-frame clonotypes and omits some of them. The profile shows around 52,000 clones, around 93% of them singletons. Sequenced material: PBMCs. The origin of the receptors is a man aged 30 to 45 with colorectal cancer.

The chain combines TRBV6-4 with TRBJ2-4, with D unclear. The V end was cut by 8 bases, the J end by 1 base, with 9 bases between. Germline CDR1 reads MRHNA; CDR2 reads SNTAGT. This CDR3 comprises 13 residues. CDR3 sequence reads: CASCGMAKNIQYF. In nucleotides, the CDR3 is TGTGCCAGCTGTGGTATGGCCAAAAACATTCAGTACTTC.

The V gene is TRBV4-2, the J gene TRBJ2-7; D perhaps matches TRBD2 (7 bases). Germline V gene lookup returns CDR1 LGHNA and CDR2 YNFKEQ. Deletions cut 2 bases from V and 7 bases from J, with 21 bases between. The CDR3 runs to 16 residues. In DNA form, the CDR3 reads TGTGCCAGCAGCCAATCCTCTGGGAGGGGGGTAAGGGAGCAGTACTTC. Translating it yields CASSQSSGRGVREQYF.

This sequence joins TRBV6-2 or TRBV6-3 and TRBJ2-4; D is possibly TRBD2 (5 bases). The CDR3 sequence is 18 residues long. V lost 3 bases and J lost 0, with 18 bases in between. Germline CDR1 and CDR2: MNHEY and SVGEGT. CDR3: CASSYSRLLEVAKNIQYF. CDR3 in DNA: TGTGCCAGCAGTTATAGCCGGCTCCTGGAGGTAGCCAAAAACATTCAGTACTTC.

J is TRBJ1-2 and V is TRBV5-4; D unclear. V lost 4 bases, J lost 14 bases, and 18 bases lay in between. The CDR3 is 12 residues long. Germline V gene sequence: CDR1 SGHNT, CDR2 YYREEE (reference sequence). The CDR3: CASSPRAGKTTF. CDR3 in DNA: TGTGCCAGCAGCCCCCGCGCAGGAAAAACGACCTTC.

This sequence joins TRBV19 and TRBJ1-2; 10 bases are a match to TRBD1. The V segment lost 1 base and the J segment 2 bases; nucleotides outside the gene matches: 4. CDR3 length equals 16 residues. The V gene's germline CDR1 is LNHDA and CDR2 SQIVND (reference sequence). The CDR3 region is CASSIGAGQGNYGYTF. The CDR3 DNA reads TGTGCCAGTAGTATAGGAGCGGGACAGGGGAACTATGGCTACACCTTC. The entire variable domain, with the rest obtained from reference TRBV19 and TRBJ1-2, is as follows: DGGITQSPKYLFRKEGQNVTLSCEQNLNHDAMYWYRQDPGQGLRLIYYSQIVNDFQKGDIAEGYSVSREKKESFPLTVTSAQKNPTAFYLCASSIGAGQGNYGYTFGSGTRLTVV.

This chain links TRBV19 with TRBJ1-6; D is unclear. V lost 3 bases and J 6 bases, leaving 12 bases between the germline ends. Germline V CDR1 and CDR2: LNHDA, SQIVND (reference sequence). This CDR3 contains 15 residues. CDR3 amino acids: CASSIRPGSNSPLHF. For the CDR3, the DNA is TGTGCCAGTAGTATCAGGCCAGGTTCTAATTCACCCCTCCACTTT.

The gene calls are TRBV7-2 and TRBJ2-1; 7 bases are a match to TRBD1. Germline CDR1 SGHTA, CDR2 FQGNSA. With 5 bases clipped from V and 4 bases from J, the junction kept 5 bases outside the gene matches. The CDR3 is made up of 14 amino acids. CDR3 sequence: CASSPLTGYNEQFF. Written as DNA, the CDR3 is TGTGCCAGCAGCCCACTGACAGGGTACAATGAGCAGTTCTTC.